A selection of T cell receptor beta chains follows, all from one sample in a study of T-cell memory formation after mild COVID-19. TCRdb re-called the 5' RACE reads through MiXCR, storing one row per CDR3 protein. The repertoire holds roughly 500,000 distinct CDR3 sequences, with over 20% as singletons. The sequencing input was PBMCs or a T cell subset sorted from them (not recorded which). These receptors were taken from an adult woman who had mild COVID-19 (a few samples of this study predate the infection). Cell type and time point are not known. CDR3s include the opening cysteine and the closing phenylalanine or tryptophan. Each record gives: clone size, D gene, CDR3 length, V gene, J gene, CDR3 protein, CDR3 DNA. D genes are given only for firm matches. Clone size is shown for a subset of rows, as once, few, many or a class of expanded clone.

abundance: few
d_gene: TRBD1
len: 16
v_gene: TRBV20-1
j_gene: TRBJ2-2
CDR3aa: CSARSGTGGAAGELFF
CDR3nt: TGCAGTGCTAGATCCGGGACAGGGGGCGCGGCCGGGGAGCTGTTTTTT

abundance: few
d_gene: .
len: 15
v_gene: TRBV6-5
j_gene: TRBJ1-2
CDR3aa: CASSYNSGTAVGYTF
CDR3nt: TGTGCCAGCAGTTACAACTCCGGGACGGCTGTTGGCTACACCTTC

abundance: few
d_gene: .
len: 14
v_gene: TRBV10-3
j_gene: TRBJ1-2
CDR3aa: CAISSGTANYGYTF
CDR3nt: TGTGCCATCAGTAGCGGTACCGCTAACTATGGCTACACCTTC

abundance: few
d_gene: TRBD2
len: 14
v_gene: TRBV6-6
j_gene: TRBJ2-5
CDR3aa: CASSSRGGRETQYF
CDR3nt: TGTGCCAGCAGCTCGCGGGGGGGGCGAGAGACCCAGTACTTC

abundance: .
d_gene: .
len: 16
v_gene: TRBV7-9
j_gene: TRBJ2-7
CDR3aa: CASSKIRRDLRYEQYF
CDR3nt: TGTGCCAGCAGCAAGATCCGGAGGGACCTTCGGTACGAGCAGTACTTC

abundance: .
d_gene: .
len: 10
v_gene: TRBV29-1
j_gene: TRBJ2-3
CDR3aa: CSVWADTQYF
CDR3nt: TGCAGCGTTTGGGCAGATACGCAGTATTTT

abundance: .
d_gene: .
len: 16
v_gene: TRBV27
j_gene: TRBJ2-7
CDR3aa: CASSLSGHLSSYEQYF
CDR3nt: TGTGCCAGCAGTTTATCGGGACATTTGAGCTCCTACGAGCAGTACTTC

abundance: .
d_gene: TRBD2
len: 16
v_gene: TRBV7-8
j_gene: TRBJ2-5
CDR3aa: CASSLGLAGEQETQYF
CDR3nt: TGTGCCAGCAGCTTGGGACTAGCGGGGGAGCAAGAGACCCAGTACTTC

abundance: few
d_gene: TRBD2
len: 15
v_gene: TRBV7-9
j_gene: TRBJ2-1
CDR3aa: CASRIYSGLRNEQFF
CDR3nt: TGTGCCAGCCGAATCTATAGCGGGCTCCGCAATGAGCAGTTCTTC

abundance: .
d_gene: .
len: 10
v_gene: TRBV29-1
j_gene: TRBJ1-1
CDR3aa: CSAQGTEAFF
CDR3nt: TGCAGCGCACAGGGCACTGAAGCTTTCTTT

abundance: few
d_gene: .
len: 15
v_gene: TRBV5-1
j_gene: TRBJ2-1
CDR3aa: CASSVGSGPYNEQFF
CDR3nt: TGCGCCAGCAGTGTCGGGAGCGGTCCCTACAATGAGCAGTTCTTC

abundance: few
d_gene: TRBD1
len: 17
v_gene: TRBV29-1
j_gene: TRBJ2-1
CDR3aa: CSGRGAGGQGRWYEQFF
CDR3nt: TGCAGCGGAAGGGGGGCTGGCGGACAGGGCCGGTGGTATGAGCAGTTCTTC

abundance: few
d_gene: TRBD1
len: 15
v_gene: TRBV4-1
j_gene: TRBJ2-1
CDR3aa: CASSHHRTGDNEQFF
CDR3nt: TGCGCCAGCAGCCACCACCGGACAGGGGACAATGAGCAGTTCTTC